Below are 10 T cell receptor beta chains sequenced from a single sample in a study of tumor-infiltrating lymphocytes in primary liver carcinoma. Starting from roughly 540 ng of total RNA, TCR beta cDNA was produced with a primer in the constant region. Modified slightly, ARM-PCR produced TCR beta libraries over three nested multiplex PCR rounds. Rounds one and two of PCR, each of around 9 cycles, were primed with TRBV1-TRBV30 forward primers and a C-beta reverse primer. Each CDR3 protein gets one entry after TCRdb re-called the multiplex PCR reads with MiXCR. The repertoire holds 85,000 to 100,000 distinct CDR3 sequences, 55% to 75% seen once, with around 25% in the top ten. Each 20-30 mg portion of unsorted bulk tissue served as the source for co-extraction of RNA and DNA. Sequenced input: tumor-adjacent normal liver tissue. The origin of the receptors is a man aged 35 to 55 with primary liver carcinoma and hepatitis B virus infection.

Regarding this clonotype: With a much larger clone just one base away, this may be a read error. V and J are TRBV5-4 and TRBJ2-7; 8 bases are a match to TRBD2. The CDR3 has 17 amino acids. The germline V gene encodes CDR1 SGHNT and CDR2 YYREEE (reference sequence). CDR3 region: CASSLRTGGPKDNEQLF. The CDR3 DNA follows: TGTGCCAGCAGCTTGAGGACGGGAGGGCCGAAGGACAATGAGCAGTTATTC.

About this clonotype: A much larger clone lies one base from this, so it may be a read error. J is TRBJ2-5 and V is TRBV28; D is possibly TRBD2 (5 bases). This CDR3 has 15 residues. Looked up from germline, CDR1 is MDHEN and CDR2 is SYDVKM. The CDR3 region is CARSSTSLAEETQYF. The CDR3 nucleotides are TGTGCCCGCAGTTCCACCTCTCTAGCTGAAGAGACCCAGTACTTC.

CDR3 sequence reads: CISSLMRDGPYEQYF. CDR3 bases: TGTATCAGCAGCTTAATGCGGGACGGCCCCTACGAGCAGTACTTC. The J gene is TRBJ2-7, the V gene TRBV11-2, with D possibly being TRBD2 (6 bases). This CDR3 region has 15 residues. Germline V gives CDR1 SGHAT, CDR2 FQNNGV.

Concerning this clonotype itself: One junction end does not reproduce the germline sequence, and a read error may be involved. This sequence joins TRBV29-1 and TRBJ2-3; perhaps D is TRBD1 or TRBD2 (5 bases each). Germline V gene sequence: CDR1 SQVTM, CDR2 ANQGSEA. This CDR3 contains 14 residues. CDR3 nucleotides: TGCAGTGTTGTGGGTGGGGGAGACACAGATACGCAGTATTTT. Encoded protein: CSVVGGGDTDTQYF.

About this clonotype: Given a much more abundant clone one base away, this may be a read error. The chain combines TRBV5-6 with TRBJ1-2; 8 nucleotides line up with TRBD1. The length of the CDR3 is 16 residues. Germline V gene data show CDR1 as SGHDT and CDR2 as YYEEEE. The CDR3 region has the DNA TGTGTCAGCAGCTTTGAACCGGGACAGGCGTACTATGGCTACACCTTC. Its protein is CVSSFEPGQAYYGYTF.

In regard to this clonotype: One end of the junction is discordant with germline, which a read error may explain. The chain is built from TRBV4-2 and TRBJ2-1; 7 bases agree with TRBD2. Per germline, CDR1 LGHNA and CDR2 YNFKEQ. The CDR3 extends over 17 amino acids. The DNA for the CDR3 is TGTGCCAGCAGCCAAGAAGGAGTGGGACTATTCTACAATGAGCAGTCCTTC. Its protein is CASSQEGVGLFYNEQSF.

In regard to this clonotype: Since the CDR3 does not end with the conserved phenylalanine or tryptophan, this likely comes from a read error. This rearrangement joins TRBV13 to TRBJ2-7; D is unresolved. V lost 0 bases, J lost 6 bases, and 9 bases lay in between. CDR1 PRHDT and CDR2 FYEKMQ come from the germline V gene (reference sequence). CDR3 length: 13 amino acids. The CDR3 is CASSLGSDPEQYS. As DNA, the CDR3 is TGTGCCAGCAGCTTAGGATCAGACCCCGAGCAGTACTCC.

In the case of this clonotype: A much larger clonotype is one base distant, so this may be a read error. This rearrangement joins TRBV12-3 or TRBV12-4 to TRBJ1-2; no definite D call. Trimming pared 3 bases from V and 6 bases from J, leaving 8 bases between. This CDR3 comprises 12 residues. The CDR3: CASSFNNNGYTF. The DNA of the CDR3 is TGTGCCAGCAGTTTCAACAACAATGGCTACACCTTC.

Remarks on this clonotype: A much bigger clone sits one base away, suggesting this may be a read error. Because the CDR3 is missing its conserved closing phenylalanine or tryptophan, this is likely a read error. V and J are TRBV12-3 or TRBV12-4 and TRBJ1-2, with a weak D call TRBD1 (6 bases). V was shortened by 1 base and J by 7 bases, with 10 bases between the two germline ends. This CDR3 spans 13 amino acids. The CDR3 DNA follows: TGTGCCAGCAGTTTAGTCGACAGGTCTGGCTACACCTCC. Its translation is CASSLVDRSGYTS.

Notes on this clonotype: Germline is not matched at one junction end, which may reflect a read error. This chain links TRBV11-2 with TRBJ2-7; D call uncertain. The CDR3 contains 16 residues. CDR1 and CDR2 (germline): SGHAT, FQNNGV. CDR3 bases: TGTGCCAGCAGCTTAGGGAGCCCGGAAAGGTTCTACGAGCAGTATTTC. Encoded protein: CASSLGSPERFYEQYF.